These 17 T cell receptor beta chains were sequenced from one sample in a study of beta chain features in type 1 diabetes (dated by TCRdb to 2017 to 2018). No antigens are known for them. Libraries were made using the immunoSEQ multiplex PCR assay. The entire isolated RNA was reverse transcribed using the High Capacity cDNA Reverse Transcription Kit, and thus expressed TCRB transcripts were sequenced. In TCRdb, the immuneACCESS table is reduced to in-frame sequences with V and J assigned. These tables do not hold every clone; where another copy was compared, an unresolved V gene accounts for under half, and the others remain unexplained. The table for this sample lists around 250,000 clones; around 14% of them were counted only once. The ten largest clonotypes hold 0.015% to 0.02% of the sample. Summary of the overall study and its limitations: Type 1 diabetes patients showed a moderate but significant shortening of TCRB CDR3 length in all four CD4+ subsets.

The source material was naive CD4+ T cells from blood. The sample's cell subset or site label is to be understood as: true naive CD4+ T cells. These receptors came from a man aged 25 to 45 with type 1 diabetes.

This clone was detected a few times. V is TRBV4-1 and J is TRBJ2-5; 11 nucleotides line up with TRBD1. The last part of the DNA fits TRBJ2-7 better; the J call may be wrong. The length of the CDR3 is 17 residues. CDR1 and CDR2 from the germline V gene are MGHRA and YSYEKL. The CDR3: CASSQDGQGAIPYEQYF. As DNA, the CDR3 is TGCGCCAGCAGCCAAGATGGACAGGGGGCAATCCCCTACGAGCAGTACTTC.

This clone was detected only a few times. The chain uses TRBV18 and TRBJ2-2, with 9 bases aligning to TRBD1. The CDR3 is 16 residues long. V lost 2 bases to trimming and J lost 4 bases; unmatched junction nucleotides: 5. Germline V gene data show CDR1 as KGHSH and CDR2 as LQKENI. The CDR3 DNA reads as TGTGCCAGCTCACCAGCGACAGGGGGATTCACCGGGGAGCTGTTTTTT. Translation: CASSPATGGFTGELFF. Full variable domain (remainder filled in from reference TRBV18 and TRBJ2-2): NAGVMQNPRHLVRRRGQEARLRCSPMKGHSHVYWYRQLPEEGLKFMVYLQKENIIDESGMPKERFSAEFPKEGPSILRIQQVVRGDSAAYFCASSPATGGFTGELFFGEGSRLTVL.

This clone was picked up a small number of times. The chain combines TRBV18 with TRBJ2-5; 8 nucleotides match TRBD2. Germline lookup yields CDR1 KGHSH and CDR2 LQKENI. V dropped 4 bases and J dropped 1; count of bases not matched to a gene: 2. The CDR3 has 14 residues. Here the CDR3 DNA reads TGTGCCAGCTCACTAGCGGGGCCCCAAGAGACCCAGTACTTC. Protein sequence: CASSLAGPQETQYF.

The chain is built from TRBV19 and TRBJ2-1; D may be TRBD2 (5 bases). Deletions cut 0 bases from V and 3 bases from J, with 9 bases between. CDR1 is LNHDA and CDR2 is SQIVND in the germline V gene (reference sequence). CDR3 length: 15 amino acids. The CDR3 DNA sequence: TGTGCCAGTAGTATAGAGGGAGTGGGCTACAATGAGCAGTTCTTC. It is translated as CASSIEGVGYNEQFF. Using reference TRBV19 and TRBJ2-1 for the parts outside the CDR3, the full variable domain is DGGITQSPKYLFRKEGQNVTLSCEQNLNHDAMYWYRQDPGQGLRLIYYSQIVNDFQKGDIAEGYSVSREKKESFPLTVTSAQKNPTAFYLCASSIEGVGYNEQFFGPGTRLTVL.

This chain uses TRBV15 with TRBJ2-1; 7 nucleotides match TRBD2. CDR1 is LNHNV, CDR2 YYDKDF, per germline (reference sequence). J lost 11 bases, V lost 0 bases, and 13 bases had no gene match. The CDR3 runs 16 residues. The CDR3 here is CATSRDGGGQDPKQFF. CDR3 in DNA: TGTGCCACCAGCAGAGATGGGGGAGGGCAAGACCCAAAGCAGTTCTTC.

This clone was seen a handful of times. This rearrangement joins TRBV5-1 to TRBJ2-1, with no clear D. There are 16 residues in the CDR3. Trimming left V 4 bases short and J 0 bases short, with 14 bases between. CDR1 is SGHRS, CDR2 YFSETQ, per germline. The CDR3 nucleotides read TGCGCCAGCAGCCCCCAAGAGATAAGCTCCTACAATGAGCAGTTCTTC. It is translated as CASSPQEISSYNEQFF.

CDR3 amino acids: CASSASGGSKETQYF. CDR3 nucleotide sequence: TGTGCCAGCAGCGCTTCAGGGGGCAGTAAAGAGACCCAGTACTTC. The chain is built from TRBV9 and TRBJ2-5; 8 nucleotides match TRBD1. Germline CDR1 SGDLS, CDR2 YYNGEE. CDR3 length equals 15 residues. The ends lost 3 bases at V and 3 bases at J; junction bases unmatched: 7.

The chain couples TRBV2 to TRBJ2-7; TRBD2 matches at 9 bases. The V and J ends lost 7 bases and 0 bases, in that order; junction bases with no gene match: 4. The germline CDR1 and CDR2 sequences are SNHLY and FYNNEI. CDR3 size: 14 residues. CDR3 loop: CASKTSGSSYEQYF. CDR3 in DNA: TGTGCCAGCAAAACTAGCGGGTCCTCCTACGAGCAGTACTTC.

The chain is built from TRBV25-1 and TRBJ2-7; TRBD1 matches at 8 bases. The V gene's germline CDR1 is MGHDK and CDR2 SYGVNS. The CDR3 extends over 14 amino acids. V lost 2 bases to trimming and J lost 5 bases; unmatched junction nucleotides: 5. CDR3 in amino acids: CASSEQGARNEQYF. CDR3 DNA sequence: TGTGCCAGCAGTGAACAGGGGGCAAGGAACGAGCAGTACTTC.

The chain has TRBV7-9 and TRBJ2-1, with unresolved D. Germline CDR1 reads SEHNR; CDR2 reads FQNEAQ (reference sequence). Deletions cut 6 bases from V and 6 bases from J, with 12 bases between. The CDR3 is made up of 13 amino acids. The DNA of the CDR3 is TGTGCCAGCAGTCTAGATCTGCGCAATGAGCAGTTCTTC. Protein sequence: CASSLDLRNEQFF.

In DNA form, the CDR3 reads TGTGCCAGCAGTGAAGCCCTAGCTCCTTCCGCTGAGCAGTTCTTC. Protein: CASSEALAPSAEQFF. The chain has TRBV2 and TRBJ2-1; D possibly corresponds to TRBD2 (5 bases). From germline, CDR1 is SNHLY and CDR2 FYNNEI. This CDR3 comprises 15 residues. Trimming pared 0 bases from V and 9 bases from J, leaving 15 bases between.

This clone was seen only a few times. The chain is built from TRBV7-6 and TRBJ2-7, with 8 bases fitting TRBD1. After removal of 5 bases from V and 3 bases from J, the junction contained 3 bases not matched to a gene. This CDR3 contains 13 residues. Germline CDR1 and CDR2: SGHVS and FNYEAQ. In nucleotides, the CDR3 is TGTGCCAGCAGCCGGACAGGGATCTACGAGCAGTACTTC. Protein: CASSRTGIYEQYF.

DNA for the CDR3: TGTGCCAGCCTCGGACTAGCGGGAGGGGAAGAGACCCAGTACTTC. Translating gives CASLGLAGGEETQYF. The chain is built from TRBV27 and TRBJ2-5, with 15 bases lining up with TRBD2. CDR1 and CDR2 from the germline V gene are MNHEY and SMNVEV (reference sequence). V lost 8 bases to trimming and J lost 3 bases; unmatched junction nucleotides: 4. The CDR3 contains 15 residues.

The J gene is TRBJ1-2, the V gene TRBV18; 7 positions match TRBD1. Looked up from germline, CDR1 is KGHSH and CDR2 is LQKENI. The CDR3 is made up of 15 amino acids. V lost 3 bases and J lost 3; bases outside the gene matches: 7. The CDR3 reads CASSPFGQGDYGYTF. The CDR3, as DNA: TGTGCCAGCTCACCGTTTGGGCAGGGGGACTATGGCTACACCTTC. Filled out from reference TRBV18 and TRBJ1-2, the complete variable domain reads NAGVMQNPRHLVRRRGQEARLRCSPMKGHSHVYWYRQLPEEGLKFMVYLQKENIIDESGMPKERFSAEFPKEGPSILRIQQVVRGDSAAYFCASSPFGQGDYGYTFGSGTRLTVV.

This rearrangement joins TRBV30 to TRBJ2-4; D is unresolved. Trimming removed 4 bases at V and 8 bases at J, with 15 bases between. CDR1 and CDR2 from the germline V gene are GTSNPN and SVGIG (reference sequence). This CDR3 region has 13 residues. The DNA of the CDR3 is TGTGCCTGGAAACCCTCAAGCGATTACATTCAGTACTTC. Amino acids: CAWKPSSDYIQYF.

The J gene is TRBJ1-1, the V gene TRBV12-2. TRBV12-2 is recorded as a pseudogene. The CDR3 is 13 amino acids. The CDR3 DNA reads as TGTGCAAGTCGCTTGGTCAGGGAGGATGAAGCTTTCTTT. It is translated as CASRLVREDEAFF.

This clone has a handful of counts. This chain connects TRBV9 to TRBJ1-2; D call uncertain. Trimming took off 3 bases at V and 4 bases at J, with 7 bases between the two ends. Germline lookup yields CDR1 SGDLS and CDR2 YYNGEE. The length of the CDR3 is 12 residues. For the CDR3, the DNA is TGTGCCAGCAGCGCAGGAGGCTATGGCTACACCTTC. Translated: CASSAGGYGYTF.